The rows below give T cell receptor beta chains drawn from one sample of a study of T cell responses to AZD1222 COVID-19 vaccine. Libraries were prepared by immunoSEQ multiplex PCR; TCRdb keeps only in-frame clonotypes and omits some of them. This table has 150,000 to 180,000 clones, 86% appearing once. The sample consisted of peripheral blood, taken on day 0 of MenACWY control vaccination. Receptors were obtained from an adult in good health. Each CDR3 is given with its conserved first and last residue.

j_call | v_call | cdr3_aa
TRBJ2-4 | TRBV5-1 | CASSYGLAGGEVNIQYF
TRBJ2-5 | TRBV3-1/TRBV3-2 | CASSQDTSRQGTQYF
TRBJ1-3 | TRBV5-1 | CASSWQGSGNTIYF
TRBJ1-5 | TRBV2 | CASNPGGGQPQHF
TRBJ1-5 | TRBV5-1 | CASSLAGDDQPQHF
TRBJ2-3 | TRBV5-1 | CASSLAGGLADTQYF
TRBJ1-1 | TRBV6-6 | CASIHGGSRTEAFF
TRBJ1-1 | TRBV30 | CAWTRGAKVFF
TRBJ1-2 | TRBV7-2 | CASSESGGRDYGYTF
TRBJ1-4 | TRBV4-2 | CASSQDIQAVGNEKLFF
TRBJ2-3 | TRBV3-1/TRBV3-2 | CASSRGGGGIDTQYF